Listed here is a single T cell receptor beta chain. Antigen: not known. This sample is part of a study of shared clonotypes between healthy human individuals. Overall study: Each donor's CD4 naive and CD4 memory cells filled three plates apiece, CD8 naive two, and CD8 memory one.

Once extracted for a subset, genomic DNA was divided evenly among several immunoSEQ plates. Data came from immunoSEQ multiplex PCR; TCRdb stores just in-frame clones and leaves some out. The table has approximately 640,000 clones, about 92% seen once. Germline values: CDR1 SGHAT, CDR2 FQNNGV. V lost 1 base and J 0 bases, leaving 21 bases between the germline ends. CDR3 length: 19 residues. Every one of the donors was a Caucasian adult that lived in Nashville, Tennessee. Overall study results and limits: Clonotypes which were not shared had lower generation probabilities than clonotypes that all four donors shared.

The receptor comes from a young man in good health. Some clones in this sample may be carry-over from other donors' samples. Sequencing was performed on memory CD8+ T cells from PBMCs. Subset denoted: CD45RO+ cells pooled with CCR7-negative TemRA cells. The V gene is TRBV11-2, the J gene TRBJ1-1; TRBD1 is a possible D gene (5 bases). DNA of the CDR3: TGTGCCAGCAGCTTAGTGGGGGTCAGAACCTTCTCTCTGAACACTGAAGCTTTCTTT. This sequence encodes CASSLVGVRTFSLNTEAFF.